This TCR beta chain was found in a study of PD-L1 blockade in urothelial cancer. Study-wide results and limits: Blood TCR clonality below the median before treatment was a predictor of better survival.

A spike-in of synthetic TCR analog templates was added to each PCR. The protocol was immunoSEQ multiplex PCR, while the TCRdb copy is restricted to in-frame clones and leaves out a portion. Of approximately 120,000 clones in the sample, about 82% were seen once. Time point given: peripheral blood 6 weeks after treatment start. V dropped 0 bases and J dropped 2 bases, with 15 bases sitting between them. This CDR3 is 17 amino acids long. Germline V gene sequence: CDR1 SGHAT, CDR2 FQNNGV. Concerning this clone itself: Its antigen is currently unknown.

The V call is TRBV11-2, the J call TRBJ2-3; tentative D call: TRBD2 (6 bases). The source of this sequence is a man over 45 with urothelial cancer. Material: PBMCs, obtained around atezolizumab (anti-PD-L1) treatment. CDR3 region: CASSLDRWGVLTDTQYF. CDR3 nucleotides: TGTGCCAGCAGCTTAGATCGATGGGGGGTTCTCACAGATACGCAGTATTTT.